A selection of T cell receptor beta chains follows, all from one sample in a study of molecular identifiers for immune sequencing clone quantification. Via MiXCR, TCRdb re-called the PCR reads, giving one row per CDR3 protein. Among approximately 630,000 distinct CDR3 sequences, approximately 24% were seen once, and the ten largest hold around 0.78%. The sequenced material came from naive CD8+ T cells from blood, with Jurkat cell RNA spiked in. These receptors were taken from a human donor in good health. Some libraries in this study had Jurkat cell RNA spiked in. Both conserved end residues are part of each CDR3. A D gene is named only where the DNA matches it firmly. Clone size is given for some rows only: seen once, a few or many times, or a class if the clone is expanded.

size: many; J: TRBJ1-5; V: TRBV4-3; D: -; DNA: TGCGCCAGCAGCCAAGATTCGGGGATGGGCAATCAGCCCCAGCATTTT; CDR3: CASSQDSGMGNQPQHF
size: -; J: TRBJ2-7; V: TRBV12-3/TRBV12-4; D: TRBD2; DNA: TGTGCCAGCAGCACGACTAGCGGGGGACCGGAGCAGTACTTC; CDR3: CASSTTSGGPEQYF
size: many; J: TRBJ1-1; V: TRBV29-1; D: -; DNA: TGCAGCGTTGAAGGGGGGACAAACACTGAAGCTTTCTTT; CDR3: CSVEGGTNTEAFF
size: -; J: TRBJ2-2; V: TRBV11-1; D: TRBD2; DNA: TGTGCCAGCAGCTTAGAGTCGGGACTAGCGGGAGATAAGGACACCGGGGAGCTGTTTTTT; CDR3: CASSLESGLAGDKDTGELFF
size: few; J: TRBJ2-7; V: TRBV29-1; D: -; DNA: TGCAGCGTTGAAAGGGTCGGTCGAACCTCCTACGAGCAGTACTTC; CDR3: CSVERVGRTSYEQYF
size: many; J: TRBJ2-7; V: TRBV6-5; D: TRBD1; DNA: TGTGCCAGCAAAGGACAGGACTACGAGCAGTACTTC; CDR3: CASKGQDYEQYF
size: few; J: TRBJ1-1; V: TRBV13; D: TRBD1; DNA: TGTGCCAGCAGCTGGAACAGGGGATTGGACACTGAAGCTTTCTTT; CDR3: CASSWNRGLDTEAFF
size: -; J: TRBJ1-4; V: TRBV28; D: -; DNA: TGTGCCAGCAGTTGGACAGATCCTAATGAAAAACTGTTTTTT; CDR3: CASSWTDPNEKLFF
size: -; J: TRBJ2-2; V: TRBV21-1; D: -; DNA: TGTGCCAGCAGCAAAGCGCACACTCTGAGAGCGGGGGGGAACACCGGGGAGCTGTTTTTT; CDR3: CASSKAHTLRAGGNTGELFF
size: -; J: TRBJ2-3; V: TRBV7-9; D: -; DNA: TGTGCCAGCAGCTTAGTCCGACAGCCAAGCACAGATACGCAGTATTTT; CDR3: CASSLVRQPSTDTQYF
size: many; J: TRBJ2-5; V: TRBV6-5; D: -; DNA: TGTGCCAGCAGTTACCTGACCGGGCAAGAGACCCAGTACTTC; CDR3: CASSYLTGQETQYF
size: many; J: TRBJ1-1; V: TRBV6-2/TRBV6-3; D: -; DNA: TGTGCCACCTCCTGGACAGCGAACACTGAAGCTTTCTTT; CDR3: CATSWTANTEAFF
size: -; J: TRBJ2-2; V: TRBV4-3; D: TRBD1; DNA: TGCGCCAGCGGACAGGGGGCTATAGGCGGGGAGCTGTTTTTT; CDR3: CASGQGAIGGELFF
size: few; J: TRBJ2-7; V: TRBV5-1; D: -; DNA: TGCGCCAGCAGCTGGAGCGGAGGCTACGAGCAGTACTTC; CDR3: CASSWSGGYEQYF
size: many; J: TRBJ2-7; V: TRBV19; D: TRBD2; DNA: TGTGCCAGTAGTATAGGCCCGGGGGGTTACGAGCAGTACTTC; CDR3: CASSIGPGGYEQYF
size: -; J: TRBJ1-1; V: TRBV30; D: -; DNA: TGTGCCTGGAGTTGGGGGCCGGGCACTGAAGCTTTCTTT; CDR3: CAWSWGPGTEAFF
size: few; J: TRBJ1-5; V: TRBV30; D: -; DNA: TGTGCCTGGAGTGTGACAGTTAGCAATCAGCCCCAGCATTTT; CDR3: CAWSVTVSNQPQHF
size: -; J: TRBJ1-5; V: TRBV19; D: -; DNA: TGTGCCAGTAGTTTGGCGGCCAGGGGCAATCAGCCCCAGCATTTT; CDR3: CASSLAARGNQPQHF
size: -; J: TRBJ1-1; V: TRBV4-3; D: -; DNA: TGCGCCAGCAGCCATTTGGGGGGGGCAATGGACACTGAAGCTTTCTTT; CDR3: CASSHLGGAMDTEAFF
size: few; J: TRBJ1-3; V: TRBV7-9; D: -; DNA: TGTGCCAGCAGCTTACGACAGGCCTCTGGAAACACCATATATTTT; CDR3: CASSLRQASGNTIYF
size: few; J: TRBJ1-1; V: TRBV4-1; D: -; DNA: TGCGCCAGCAGCCAAGGTTGGGGAGGAGTAGCCGCTTTCTTT; CDR3: CASSQGWGGVAAFF
size: many; J: TRBJ2-7; V: TRBV9; D: -; DNA: TGTGCCAGCAGCGTAGGTGGAGGGGGCGCATACGAGCAGTACTTC; CDR3: CASSVGGGGAYEQYF
size: few; J: TRBJ2-2; V: TRBV7-6; D: -; DNA: TGTGCCAGCAGCCCGATAGGGAGTATGAGGACCGGGGAGCTGTTTTTT; CDR3: CASSPIGSMRTGELFF
size: few; J: TRBJ2-2; V: TRBV6-1; D: -; DNA: TGTGCCAGCAGTGTCGGGACCGCGAACACCGGGGAGCTGTTTTTT; CDR3: CASSVGTANTGELFF
size: -; J: TRBJ2-3; V: TRBV20-1; D: TRBD2; DNA: TGCAGTGCTAGAGATCAGACTAGCGGGAGTATTTCAGATACGCAGTATTTT; CDR3: CSARDQTSGSISDTQYF
size: -; J: TRBJ1-1; V: TRBV25-1; D: -; DNA: TGTGCCAGCAGCCAGGGGCAGAACCCCACCCTGAACACTGAAGCTTTCTTT; CDR3: CASSQGQNPTLNTEAFF
size: few; J: TRBJ1-1; V: TRBV27; D: -; DNA: TGTGCCAGCAGTTTAGCCCTGAACGCTGAAGCTTTCTTT; CDR3: CASSLALNAEAFF
size: many; J: TRBJ1-1; V: TRBV18; D: -; DNA: TGTGCCAGCTCACCACCGCGACAGAACACTGAAGCTTTCTTT; CDR3: CASSPPRQNTEAFF
size: few; J: TRBJ2-7; V: TRBV6-2/TRBV6-3; D: TRBD1; DNA: TGTGCCAGCAGTTACGGAGCAGGGGGTTGGTACGAGCAGTACTTC; CDR3: CASSYGAGGWYEQYF
size: many; J: TRBJ2-3; V: TRBV12-3/TRBV12-4; D: TRBD1; DNA: TGTGCCAGCAGTTTAGGGTCGACAGGGGTGGCAGATACGCAGTATTTT; CDR3: CASSLGSTGVADTQYF
size: many; J: TRBJ2-7; V: TRBV7-9; D: -; DNA: TGTGCCAGCAGCCCGGAAAGCTCCTACGAGCAGTACTTC; CDR3: CASSPESSYEQYF
size: many; J: TRBJ2-2; V: TRBV5-6; D: TRBD1; DNA: TGTGCCAGCAGCATTACAGGGGGCAACACCGGGGAGCTGTTTTTT; CDR3: CASSITGGNTGELFF
size: few; J: TRBJ1-1; V: TRBV10-2; D: -; DNA: TGCGCCAGCAGTGACCCAGCGAGTAACCTTATGAACACTGAAGCTTTCTTT; CDR3: CASSDPASNLMNTEAFF
size: -; J: TRBJ1-1; V: TRBV6-2/TRBV6-3; D: -; DNA: TGTGCCAGCAGCTTAGAAGGGCAGACTGAAGCTTTCTTT; CDR3: CASSLEGQTEAFF
size: -; J: TRBJ1-4; V: TRBV28; D: -; DNA: TGTGCCAGCAGTTTTCAGGGGTTTAATGAAAAACTGTTTTTT; CDR3: CASSFQGFNEKLFF
size: -; J: TRBJ2-2; V: TRBV9; D: TRBD1; DNA: TGTGCCAGCAGCGTAGTGGGACAGGCCACCGGGGAGCTGTTTTTT; CDR3: CASSVVGQATGELFF
size: -; J: TRBJ1-4; V: TRBV5-1; D: -; DNA: TGCGCCAGCAGCTCCGACCTTATGGCGGAAAAACTGTTTTTT; CDR3: CASSSDLMAEKLFF
size: few; J: TRBJ2-1; V: TRBV5-1; D: -; DNA: TGCGCCAGCAGCTTGAGTTCCCCGGAACACAATGAGCAGTTCTTC; CDR3: CASSLSSPEHNEQFF
size: -; J: TRBJ2-7; V: TRBV5-5; D: -; DNA: TGTGCCAGCATAAAAACAGGGGGACTATCCTACGAGCAGTACTTC; CDR3: CASIKTGGLSYEQYF
size: -; J: TRBJ2-7; V: TRBV7-6; D: -; DNA: TGTGCCAGCAGCTCCGTGACTGTGTCCTACGAGCAGTACTTC; CDR3: CASSSVTVSYEQYF
size: few; J: TRBJ2-7; V: TRBV7-3; D: TRBD2; DNA: TGTGCCAGCAGCCAAGGACTAGCGGGAGTGAACGAGCAGTACTTC; CDR3: CASSQGLAGVNEQYF
size: few; J: TRBJ2-1; V: TRBV14; D: -; DNA: TGTGCCAGCAGCTTATCACCCCGGGGCGGCGCGCAGTTCTTC; CDR3: CASSLSPRGGAQFF